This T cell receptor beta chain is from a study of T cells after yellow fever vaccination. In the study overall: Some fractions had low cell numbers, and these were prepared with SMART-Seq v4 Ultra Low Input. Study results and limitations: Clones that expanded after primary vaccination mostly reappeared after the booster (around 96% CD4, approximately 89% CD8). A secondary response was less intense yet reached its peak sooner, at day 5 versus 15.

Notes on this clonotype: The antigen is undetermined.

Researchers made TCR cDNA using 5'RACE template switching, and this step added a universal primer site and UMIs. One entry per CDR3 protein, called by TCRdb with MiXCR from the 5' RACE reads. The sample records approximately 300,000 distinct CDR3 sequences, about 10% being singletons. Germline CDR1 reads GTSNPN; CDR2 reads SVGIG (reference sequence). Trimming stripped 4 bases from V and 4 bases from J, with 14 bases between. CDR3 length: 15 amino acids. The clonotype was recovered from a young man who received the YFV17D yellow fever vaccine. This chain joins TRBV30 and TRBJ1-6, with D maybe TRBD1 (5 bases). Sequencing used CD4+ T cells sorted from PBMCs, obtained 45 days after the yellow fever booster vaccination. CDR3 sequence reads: CAWTPGTGYNSPLHF. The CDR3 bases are TGTGCCTGGACGCCCGGGACGGGGTATAATTCACCCCTCCACTTT. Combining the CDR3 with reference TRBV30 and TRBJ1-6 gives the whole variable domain SQTIHQWPATLVQPVGSPLSLECTVEGTSNPNLYWYRQAAGRGLQLLFYSVGIGQISSEVPQNLSASRPQDRQFILSSKKLLLSDSGFYLCAWTPGTGYNSPLHFGNGTRLTVT.